The present T cell receptor beta chain was sequenced within a study of Ad26.COV2.S vaccination and SARS-CoV-2 variants (dated by TCRdb to 2020 to 2022). About the investigation overall: Vaccine-arm donors were drawn from COV1001, a multicentre, randomized, double-blind, placebo-controlled phase I-IIa trial of Ad26.COV2.S in healthy adults. Ad26.COV2.S was given intramuscularly at 5x10^10 or 1x10^11 viral particles, as a single shot or as two shots 56 days apart. The specificity and breadth of SARS-CoV-2-reactive T cell receptors after Ad26.COV2.S vaccination were assessed by TCRbeta repertoire sequencing. A total of around 32 samples were included in the TCR-sequenced set, comprising about 20 Ad26.COV2.S vaccine recipients, 5 placebo recipients and 8 SARS-CoV-2 convalescent individuals. Trial participants were randomized into five groups of five: low-dose or high-dose Ad26.COV2.S given once or twice, or placebo on both occasions. Investigators remained blinded to trial group allocation during experiments and outcome assessment.

The CDR3 covers 12 residues, taking in both the cysteine and the phenylalanine. The entry retains the CDR3 DNA only, 36 bases that are in frame from base 1. Sequences MNHNS (CDR1) and SASEGT (CDR2) are obtained from the germline V gene. V drops 2 bases and J drops 7 bases, leaving 6 bases in between. This specimen's treatment or condition label, per the study, means: some 20 received Ad26.COV2.S at low or high dose, single or two shots; several received placebo; per-sample allocation not given. Repertoires of vaccine and placebo recipients were sequenced from samples taken on day 63 after the first injection. Between 29 July and 7 August 2020, Cohort 1b enrolled 20 to 30 adults aged 18-55 years at one site in Boston, USA. As a vaccine, Ad26.COV2.S was a replication-incompetent adenovirus type 26 vector that expressed a prefusion-stabilized SARS-CoV-2 spike protein derived from the original Wuhan strain.

Summary of the overall study and its limitations: Vaccine and placebo recipients had similar non-spike TCR breadth, a finding consistent with the vaccine containing only spike. The study was not powered for comparison of responses between vaccine doses or regimens. After vaccination, substantial breadth of spike-specific CD8+ and CD4+ T cell responses was reported. The authors noted that the TCR breadth and depth analyses may have underestimated total T cell responses. Compared with placebo recipients, Ad26.COV2.S recipients showed higher spike-specific TCR breadth (P = 0.0014).

Points on this clone: The antigen it binds to is not known. No base qualities exist here, and no much larger clone lies one base off it. The same CDR3 is also encoded by other DNA sequences in this sample.

The immunoSEQ Assay was the method used to sequence TCRbeta CDR3 regions. After extraction, genomic DNA underwent amplification by bias-controlled multiplex PCR, followed by high-throughput sequencing. The authors' pipeline ran thus. To quantify the absolute abundance of every unique TCRbeta CDR3 region, sequences were collapsed and filtered. T cell fraction was estimated by normalizing TCRbeta template counts to usable DNA, which was measured by amplifying reference genes present in all nucleated cells. Repertoire TCRs were annotated as SARS-CoV-2-specific when V gene, CDR3 amino acid sequence and J gene were exactly matched to a known reactive TCR set. The reference SARS-CoV-2 TCR set came from MIRA and was filtered for enrichment in COVID-19-positive ImmuneCODE repertoires, removing public or cross-reactive TCRs. Using the MIRA antigens, annotated TCRs were further analysed by specific ORF or by position within an ORF. Breadth was defined as the number of annotated unique rearrangements divided by the total number of unique productive rearrangements, and depth was defined as the summed frequency of the annotated unique rearrangements. Group comparisons of TCR breadth used two-sided Wilcoxon rank-sum tests. Here the immuneACCESS table is served through TCRdb, limited to in-frame sequences with V and J called. Missing clones are a known gap in these copies; in checked studies unresolved V genes cover under half, and the rest lacks a known reason. D and trimming were read from the DNA, whereas the V and J calls and clone size are those reported in that table. The sample data list fewer than 500,000 clones, and 80% to 95% of these were observed just once. The top ten hold around 4.5% of the sample.

Sample: peripheral blood, taken in a trial of Ad26.COV2.S vaccine versus placebo. The rearranged segments are TRBV6-1 and TRBJ2-1, and perhaps TRBD1 as D gene, on 6 matching bases. This receptor was obtained from a person between 18 and 60 years old who received the Ad26.COV2.S COVID-19 vaccine or a placebo. CDR3 loop: CASSERGNEQFF. The DNA sequence is as follows: TGTGCCAGCAGTGAAAGGGGGAATGAGCAGTTCTTC.